The 4 T cell receptor beta chains given below trace back to one sample, sequenced in a study of blood T cell repertoires in COVID-19. Data came from immunoSEQ multiplex PCR; TCRdb stores just in-frame clones and leaves some out. This table holds some 300,000 clones, over 85% found once. Sequencing used PBMCs or T cells enriched from blood (not recorded which). The receptor set was obtained from a woman between 50 and 59 years old who had been exposed to COVID-19.

This chain joins TRBV2 and TRBJ2-7; TRBD1 matches at 9 bases. Germline V gene lookup returns CDR1 SNHLY and CDR2 FYNNEI. The CDR3 spans 15 residues. Germline trimming cut 6 bases from V and 4 bases from J; bases unmatched to any gene: 10. The CDR3, as DNA: TGTGCCAGCAGACAAGACGGGACAGGGCTTTACGAGCAGTACTTC. It yields the protein CASRQDGTGLYEQYF.

This clone was counted only a few times. V gene TRBV27 combines with J gene TRBJ1-2; D may be TRBD1 (6 bases). Trimming removed 3 bases from V and 6 bases from J, with 11 bases in between. This CDR3 has 13 amino acids. Germline loops: CDR1 MNHEY, CDR2 SMNVEV (reference sequence). The CDR3 protein is CASSLEQGHGYTF. The CDR3 coding sequence is TGTGCCAGCAGTTTGGAACAGGGACATGGCTACACCTTC.

The chain combines TRBV30 with TRBJ2-5, with 7 bases lining up with TRBD2. Trimming took 1 base from V and 3 from J; bases not matched to a gene: 2. The germline gives CDR1 GTSNPN, CDR2 SVGIG (reference sequence). The CDR3 is 13 residues long. The CDR3: CAWSESGEETQYF. The CDR3 nucleotides read TGTGCCTGGAGTGAGAGCGGGGAAGAGACCCAGTACTTC.

There are a few counts of this clone. V is TRBV5-6 and J is TRBJ1-3, with D tentatively TRBD1 (5 bases). Germline V gives CDR1 SGHDT, CDR2 YYEEEE. With 3 bases removed from V and 0 bases from J, the gap between germline ends came to 16 bases. The CDR3 contains 17 residues. CDR3 nucleotides: TGTGCCAGCAGCTCCATCGGGACTTTAAGCTCTGGAAACACCATATATTTT. Its protein product is CASSSIGTLSSGNTIYF.